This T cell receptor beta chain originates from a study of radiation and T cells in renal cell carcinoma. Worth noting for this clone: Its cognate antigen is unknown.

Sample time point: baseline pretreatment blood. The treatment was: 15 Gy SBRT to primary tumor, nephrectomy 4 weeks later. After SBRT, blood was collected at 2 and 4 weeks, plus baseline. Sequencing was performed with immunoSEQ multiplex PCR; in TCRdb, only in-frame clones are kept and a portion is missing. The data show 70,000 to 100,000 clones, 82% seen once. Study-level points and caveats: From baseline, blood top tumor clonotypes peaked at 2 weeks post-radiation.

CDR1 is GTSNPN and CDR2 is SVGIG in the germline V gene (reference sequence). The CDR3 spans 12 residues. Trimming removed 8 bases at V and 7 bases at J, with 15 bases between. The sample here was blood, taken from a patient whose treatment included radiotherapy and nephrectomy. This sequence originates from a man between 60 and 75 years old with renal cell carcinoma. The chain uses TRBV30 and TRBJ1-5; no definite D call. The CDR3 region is CAVGGDRQPQHF. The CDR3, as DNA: TGTGCCGTGGGTGGGGATCGCCAGCCCCAGCATTTT.